This TCR beta chain was captured by sequencing in a study of T cells after somatic rescue of genetic block. Sequencing was performed with immunoSEQ multiplex PCR; in TCRdb, only in-frame clones are kept and a portion is missing. The sample has around 64,000 clones; approximately 90% are singletons. The source material was peripheral blood mononuclear cells (PBMCs). The source is a man aged 40-50 years.

DNA for the CDR3: TGCGCCAGCAGCTCCCCGGGCAGGAACACCAAAAACATTCAGTACTTC. Amino acids: CASSSPGRNTKNIQYF. This chain uses TRBV5-1 with TRBJ2-4; D gene uncertain. Per germline, CDR1 SGHRS and CDR2 YFSETQ. The V end was cut by 3 bases, the J end by 2 bases, with 15 bases between. The CDR3 consists of 16 residues.